This TCR beta chain comes out of a study of identical twins. Whole-study findings and limits: When twins shared out-of-frame alpha sequences, those sequences had excess low generation probability. Researchers caution that invariant MAIT and iNKT cells could partly confound zero-insertion analyses.

The germline CDR1 and CDR2 sequences are SGHRS and YFSETQ. This CDR3 comprises 14 residues. V was clipped by 6 bases and J by 1 base, with 13 bases between them. This clonotype was counted only a few times. Its specificity is not known. TCRdb itself ran the 5' RACE reads through MiXCR, one entry per CDR3 protein. The sample records 700,000 or so distinct CDR3 sequences, about 20% being singletons. These same data were also listed under a study on T cells expressing NK-cell markers.

V and J are TRBV5-1 and TRBJ1-1; D call uncertain. This clonotype originated in a woman aged 18 to 35 in good health. Sequenced material: PBMCs. The CDR3 DNA sequence: TGCGCCAGCACCCTCGGGGAACGGAACACTGAAGCTTTCTTT. The encoded protein is CASTLGERNTEAFF.